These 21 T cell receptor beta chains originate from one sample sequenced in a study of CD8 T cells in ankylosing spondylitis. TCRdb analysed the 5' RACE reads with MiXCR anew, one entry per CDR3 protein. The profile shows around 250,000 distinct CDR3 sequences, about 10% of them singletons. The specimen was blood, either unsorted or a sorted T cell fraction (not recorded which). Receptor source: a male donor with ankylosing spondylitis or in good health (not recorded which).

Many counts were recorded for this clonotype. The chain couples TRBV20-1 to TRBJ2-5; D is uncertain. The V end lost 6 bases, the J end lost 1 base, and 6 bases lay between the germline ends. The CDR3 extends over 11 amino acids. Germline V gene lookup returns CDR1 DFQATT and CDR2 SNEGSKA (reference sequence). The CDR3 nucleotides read TGCAGTGCCCACAGCCAAGAGACCCAGTACTTC. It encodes CSAHSQETQYF.

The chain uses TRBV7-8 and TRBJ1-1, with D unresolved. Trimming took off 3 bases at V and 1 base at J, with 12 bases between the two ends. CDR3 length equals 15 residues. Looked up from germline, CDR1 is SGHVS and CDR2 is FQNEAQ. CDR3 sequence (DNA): TGTGCCAGCAGCTTGAGCCGGTTGCCGAACACTGAAGCTTTCTTT. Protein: CASSLSRLPNTEAFF.

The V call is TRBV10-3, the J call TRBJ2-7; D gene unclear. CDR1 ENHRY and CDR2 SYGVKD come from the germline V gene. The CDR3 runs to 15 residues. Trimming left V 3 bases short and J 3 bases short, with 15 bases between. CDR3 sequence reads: CAISELLGQNYEQYF. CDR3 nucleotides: TGTGCCATCAGTGAATTGTTGGGCCAGAACTACGAGCAGTACTTC.

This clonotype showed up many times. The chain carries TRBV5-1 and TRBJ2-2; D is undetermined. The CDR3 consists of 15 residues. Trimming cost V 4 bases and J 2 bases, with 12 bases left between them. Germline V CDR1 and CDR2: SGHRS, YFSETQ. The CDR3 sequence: CASSQEIRNTGELFF. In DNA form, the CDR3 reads TGCGCCAGCAGCCAAGAGATCCGTAACACCGGGGAGCTGTTTTTT.

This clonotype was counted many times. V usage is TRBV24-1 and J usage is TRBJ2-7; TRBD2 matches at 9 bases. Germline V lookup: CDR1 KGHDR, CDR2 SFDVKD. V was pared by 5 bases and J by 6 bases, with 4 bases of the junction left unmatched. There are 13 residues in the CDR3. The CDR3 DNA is TGTGCCACCAGTGCAAGCGGGGGGTCCGAGCAGTACTTC. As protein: CATSASGGSEQYF.

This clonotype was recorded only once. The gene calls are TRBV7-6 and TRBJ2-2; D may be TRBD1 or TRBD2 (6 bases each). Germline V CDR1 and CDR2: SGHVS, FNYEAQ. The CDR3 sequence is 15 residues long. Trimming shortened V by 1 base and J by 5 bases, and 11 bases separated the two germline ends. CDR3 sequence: CASSLGGGQTGELFF. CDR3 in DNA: TGTGCCAGCAGCTTAGGTGGGGGGCAGACCGGGGAGCTGTTTTTT.

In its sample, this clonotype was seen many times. The CDR3 loop is CASSFDSGGNIQYF. CDR3 nucleotide sequence: TGCGCCAGCAGCTTCGACTCAGGGGGAAACATTCAGTACTTC. V is TRBV5-1 and J is TRBJ2-4; TRBD1 matches at 7 bases. The CDR3 loop spans 14 amino acids. The V gene's germline CDR1 is SGHRS and CDR2 YFSETQ. V was clipped by 2 bases and J by 6 bases; unmatched bases: 5.

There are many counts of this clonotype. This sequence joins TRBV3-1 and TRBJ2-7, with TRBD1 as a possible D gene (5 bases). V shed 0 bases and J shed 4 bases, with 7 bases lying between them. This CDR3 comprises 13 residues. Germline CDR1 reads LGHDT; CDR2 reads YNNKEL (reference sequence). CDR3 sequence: CASSQEGVYEQYF. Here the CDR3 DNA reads TGTGCCAGCAGCCAAGAAGGGGTTTACGAGCAGTACTTC.

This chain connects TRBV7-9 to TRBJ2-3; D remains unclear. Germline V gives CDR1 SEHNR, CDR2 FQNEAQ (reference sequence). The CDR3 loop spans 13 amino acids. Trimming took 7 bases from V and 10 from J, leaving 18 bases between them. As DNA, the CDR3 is TGTGCCAGCACCCTATACCAGCGCGAGGCGCAGTATTTT. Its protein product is CASTLYQREAQYF. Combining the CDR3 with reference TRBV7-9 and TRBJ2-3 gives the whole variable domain DTGVSQNPRHKITKRGQNVTFRCDPISEHNRLYWYRQTLGQGPEFLTYFQNEAQLEKSRLLSDRFSAERPKGSFSTLEIQRTEQGDSAMYLCASTLYQREAQYFGPGTRLTVL.

CDR3 sequence: CASSAGLAGRTGELFF. In DNA form, the CDR3 reads TGTGCCAGCAGCGCAGGACTAGCGGGAAGAACCGGGGAGCTGTTTTTT. The genes are TRBV9 and TRBJ2-2; 12 bases are shared with TRBD2. The CDR3 is 16 amino acids. CDR1 and CDR2 (germline): SGDLS, YYNGEE. Trimming took 3 bases from V and 5 from J; bases not matched to a gene: 5.

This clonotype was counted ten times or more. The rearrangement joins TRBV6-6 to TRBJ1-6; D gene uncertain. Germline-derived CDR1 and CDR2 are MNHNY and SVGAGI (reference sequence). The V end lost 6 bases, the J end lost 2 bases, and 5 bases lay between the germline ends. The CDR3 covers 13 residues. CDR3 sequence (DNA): TGTGCCAGCAGGGGCACCTATAATTCACCCCTCCACTTT. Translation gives CASRGTYNSPLHF.

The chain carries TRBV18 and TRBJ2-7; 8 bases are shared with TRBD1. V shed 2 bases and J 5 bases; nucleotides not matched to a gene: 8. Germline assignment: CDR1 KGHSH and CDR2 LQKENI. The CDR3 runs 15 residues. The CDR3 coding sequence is TGTGCCAGCTCACCATGGACAGGGAAACATGACGAGCAGTACTTC. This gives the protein CASSPWTGKHDEQYF.

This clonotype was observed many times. This chain's CDR3 is CSVLSPGPDTQYF. CDR3 bases: TGCAGCGTCCTCAGCCCGGGGCCAGATACGCAGTATTTT. The chain joins TRBV29-1 to TRBJ2-3; the D gene could be TRBD1 or TRBD2 (5 bases each). Trimming took off 6 bases at V and 4 bases at J, with 14 bases between the two ends. Germline CDR1 is SQVTM and CDR2 is ANQGSEA. This CDR3 has 13 amino acids.

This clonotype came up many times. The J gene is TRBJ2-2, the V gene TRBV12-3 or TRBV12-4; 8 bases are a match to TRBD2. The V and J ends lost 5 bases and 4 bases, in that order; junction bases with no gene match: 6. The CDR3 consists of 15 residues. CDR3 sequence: CASSRAGVGTGELFF. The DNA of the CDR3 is TGTGCCAGCAGTCGAGCGGGAGTTGGCACCGGGGAGCTGTTTTTT.

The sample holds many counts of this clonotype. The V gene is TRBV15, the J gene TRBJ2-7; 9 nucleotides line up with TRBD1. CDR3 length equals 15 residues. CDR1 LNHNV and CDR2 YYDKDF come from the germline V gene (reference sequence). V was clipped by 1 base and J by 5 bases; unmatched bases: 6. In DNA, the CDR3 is TGTGCCACCAGCAGAGGAGGGACAGGGATCCACGAGCAGTACTTC. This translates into CATSRGGTGIHEQYF.

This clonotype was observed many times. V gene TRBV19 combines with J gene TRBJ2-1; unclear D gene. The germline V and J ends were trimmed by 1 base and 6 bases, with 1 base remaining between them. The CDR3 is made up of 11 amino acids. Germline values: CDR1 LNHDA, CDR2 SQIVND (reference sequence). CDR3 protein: CASSIANEQFF. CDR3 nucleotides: TGTGCCAGTAGTATAGCCAATGAGCAGTTCTTC.

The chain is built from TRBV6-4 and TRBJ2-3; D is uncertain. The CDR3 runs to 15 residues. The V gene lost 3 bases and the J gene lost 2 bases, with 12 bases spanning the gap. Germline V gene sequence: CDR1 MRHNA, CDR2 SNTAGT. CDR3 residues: CASSEAGEPTDTQYF. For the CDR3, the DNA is TGTGCCAGCAGTGAGGCAGGAGAACCCACAGATACGCAGTATTTT.

This CDR3 reads CASSLLPSGEYEQYF. The CDR3 nucleotides read TGTGCCAGCAGTTTATTACCTAGCGGGGAATACGAGCAGTACTTC. This chain joins TRBV27 and TRBJ2-7, with 9 bases identical to TRBD2. Trimming at V came to 1 base and at J to 4 bases, leaving 5 bases not matched to a gene. The CDR3 is made up of 15 amino acids. CDR1 is MNHEY, CDR2 SMNVEV, per germline (reference sequence).

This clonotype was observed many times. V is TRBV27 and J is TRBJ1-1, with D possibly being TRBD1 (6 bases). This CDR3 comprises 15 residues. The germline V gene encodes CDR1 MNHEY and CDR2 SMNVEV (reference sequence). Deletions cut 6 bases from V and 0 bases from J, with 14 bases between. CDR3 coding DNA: TGTGCCAGCAGAACCCCGGGGGGCGTGAACACTGAAGCTTTCTTT. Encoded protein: CASRTPGGVNTEAFF.

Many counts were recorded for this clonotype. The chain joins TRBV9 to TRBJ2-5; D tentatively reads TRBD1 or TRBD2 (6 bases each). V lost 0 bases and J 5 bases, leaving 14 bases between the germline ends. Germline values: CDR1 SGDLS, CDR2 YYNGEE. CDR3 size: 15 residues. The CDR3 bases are TGTGCCAGCAGCGTAGATCCGGGGGCCTTGGAGACCCAGTACTTC. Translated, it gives CASSVDPGALETQYF.

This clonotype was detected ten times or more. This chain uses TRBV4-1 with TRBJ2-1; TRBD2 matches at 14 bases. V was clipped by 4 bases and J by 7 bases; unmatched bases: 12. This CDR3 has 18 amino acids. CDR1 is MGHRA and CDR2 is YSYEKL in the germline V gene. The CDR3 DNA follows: TGCGCCAGCAGCCGCATAGGGACTAGCGGGGGCCATGGGAATGAGCAGTTCTTC. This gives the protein CASSRIGTSGGHGNEQFF.